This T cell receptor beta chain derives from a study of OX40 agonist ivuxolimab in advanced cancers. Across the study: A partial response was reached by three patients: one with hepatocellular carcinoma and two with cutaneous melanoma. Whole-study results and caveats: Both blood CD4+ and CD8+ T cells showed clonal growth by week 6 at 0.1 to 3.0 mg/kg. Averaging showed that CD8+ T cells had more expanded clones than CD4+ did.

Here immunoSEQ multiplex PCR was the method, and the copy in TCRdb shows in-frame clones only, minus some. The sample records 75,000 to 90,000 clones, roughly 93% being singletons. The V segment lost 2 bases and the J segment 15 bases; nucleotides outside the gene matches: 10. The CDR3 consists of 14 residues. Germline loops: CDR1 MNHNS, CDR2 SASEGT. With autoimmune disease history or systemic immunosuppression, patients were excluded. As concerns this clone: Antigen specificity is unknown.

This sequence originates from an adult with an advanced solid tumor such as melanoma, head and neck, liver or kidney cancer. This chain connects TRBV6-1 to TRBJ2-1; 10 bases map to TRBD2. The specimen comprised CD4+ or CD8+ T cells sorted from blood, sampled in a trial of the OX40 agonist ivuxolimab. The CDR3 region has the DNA TGTGCCAGCAGTGAACGTCCTAGCGGGAGCCGGCCGTTCTTC. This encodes CASSERPSGSRPFF.